This TCR beta chain appears in the sequencing data of a study of blood T cell repertoires in COVID-19. Germline V lookup: CDR1 MRHNA, CDR2 SNTAGT. The ends lost 3 bases at V and 4 bases at J; junction bases unmatched: 6. The CDR3 length is 15 residues. Sequenced by immunoSEQ multiplex PCR; TCRdb stores in-frame clones only, minus some. The sample contains 200,000 to 300,000 clones, approximately 87% of which appear only once. The sequence was collected from a woman between 50 and 59 years old with acute or convalescent COVID-19. The gene calls are TRBV6-4 and TRBJ2-7; 10 bases agree with TRBD1. The sequencing sample was made of peripheral blood. The CDR3 loop is CASSERTGGIYEQYF. The CDR3 region has the DNA TGTGCCAGCAGTGAACGGACAGGGGGTATTTACGAGCAGTACTTC.